The entry below describes one TCR beta chain. The record originates from a study of human thymus T cells. Produced via immunoSEQ multiplex PCR; TCRdb's table is partial and in-frame only. In the table there are some 120,000 clones, about 93% of which are singletons. CDR1 and CDR2 (germline): SGHRS, YFSETQ. The CDR3 is 16 amino acids. V was trimmed by 4 bases and J by 8 bases, leaving 23 bases between them. Thymus was obtained from resections taken during corrective heart surgery. J is TRBJ2-3 and V is TRBV5-1; TRBD1 or TRBD2 may be the D gene (6 bases each). Material: thymus tissue. The source is a boy under three years old with a congenital heart defect but otherwise immunologically healthy. The CDR3 DNA sequence: TGCGCCAGCAGCCCACGGGGGCGTCTGCCCGGGGGTACGCAGTATTTT. This encodes CASSPRGRLPGGTQYF.